These 28 T cell receptor beta chains came from one sample sequenced in a study of regulatory T cells in long-lasting Graves disease. Time point indicated: persistent/refractory GD, antithyroid drugs over 5 years with positive TRAb. PBMCs were the source of the RNA used for TCR sequencing. Researchers made TCR beta libraries by using iRepertoire HTBI primers and running Arm-PCR on CDR3 regions. Via MiXCR, TCRdb re-called the multiplex PCR reads, giving one row per CDR3 protein. This table holds a few hundred thousand distinct CDR3 sequences, 20% to 25% found once. Sequenced material: peripheral blood mononuclear cells (PBMCs), taken when the disease was refractory, from a patient treated with antithyroid drugs. The receptors were sampled from a female donor with Graves disease.

This clonotype occurred a few times. V usage is TRBV6-2 or TRBV6-3 and J usage is TRBJ2-7; 8 bases are shared with TRBD2. The CDR3 covers 15 residues. The V gene's germline CDR1 is MNHEY and CDR2 SVGEGT. The ends lost 2 bases at V and 10 bases at J; junction bases unmatched: 13. CDR3 sequence reads: CASSYDSLAGGGQYF. The CDR3 DNA follows: TGTGCCAGCAGTTACGACAGCCTTGCGGGAGGCGGACAGTACTTC.

The sample holds many counts of this clonotype. The chain carries TRBV7-2 and TRBJ2-5, with D possibly matching TRBD2 (5 bases). The V and J ends lost 4 bases and 4 bases respectively, with 13 bases between them. The CDR3 runs to 14 residues. The germline V gene has CDR1 SGHTA and CDR2 FQGNSA. CDR3 loop: CASSSMPGIETQYF. DNA for the CDR3: TGTGCCAGCAGCTCCATGCCCGGGATAGAGACCCAGTACTTC.

This chain joins TRBV20-1 and TRBJ2-1; tentative D call: TRBD2 (6 bases). V gave up 3 bases and J gave up 4 bases, with 13 bases separating them. This CDR3 is built from 14 residues. Germline V CDR1 and CDR2: DFQATT, SNEGSKA (reference sequence). The CDR3 protein is CSASPPAGYNEQFF. The CDR3 DNA reads as TGCAGTGCTAGTCCCCCTGCGGGATACAATGAGCAGTTCTTC.

This chain connects TRBV5-1 to TRBJ1-1; D is ambiguous. V was pared by 4 bases and J by 3 bases, with 10 bases between. This CDR3 spans 13 amino acids. Germline V CDR1 and CDR2: SGHRS, YFSETQ. CDR3 amino acids: CASSRDGYTEAFF. DNA for the CDR3: TGCGCCAGCAGCAGAGACGGATACACTGAAGCTTTCTTT. Full variable domain (outside the CDR3, taken from reference TRBV5-1 and TRBJ1-1): KAGVTQTPRYLIKTRGQQVTLSCSPISGHRSVSWYQQTPGQGLQFLFEYFSETQRNKGNFPGRFSGRQFSNSRSEMNVSTLELGDSALYLCASSRDGYTEAFFGQGTRLTVV.

The V and J genes are TRBV24-1 and TRBJ1-5; maybe TRBD1 (5 bases). The V and J ends lost 5 bases and 3 bases respectively, with 13 bases between them. Looked up from germline, CDR1 is KGHDR and CDR2 is SFDVKD. This CDR3 spans 15 amino acids. Here the CDR3 DNA reads TGTGCCACCAGTGCTCCGGGGACGGTCAATCAGCCCCAGCATTTT. Translating gives CATSAPGTVNQPQHF.

This clonotype was seen a few times. This chain connects TRBV5-5 to TRBJ2-3; TRBD2 might be the D (5 bases). The CDR3 loop spans 14 amino acids. The germline gives CDR1 SGHKS, CDR2 YYEKEE (reference sequence). V gave up 1 base and J gave up 5 bases, with 11 bases separating them. This chain's CDR3 is CASSLWRAGDTQYF. As DNA, the CDR3 is TGTGCCAGCAGCTTGTGGCGGGCGGGAGATACGCAGTATTTT.

Many counts were recorded for this clonotype. The chain has TRBV7-2 and TRBJ2-7; unclear D gene. Germline V gene sequence: CDR1 SGHTA, CDR2 FQGNSA. This CDR3 spans 14 amino acids. V was trimmed by 1 base and J by 2 bases, leaving 9 bases between them. CDR3 bases: TGTGCCAGCAGCTTAGGTGGGTCAACCTACGAGCAGTACTTC. As protein: CASSLGGSTYEQYF.

The genes are TRBV15 and TRBJ2-1, with D uncertain. Trimming stripped 2 bases from V and 1 base from J, with 12 bases between. The CDR3 sequence is 16 residues long. Looked up from germline, CDR1 is LNHNV and CDR2 is YYDKDF (reference sequence). The DNA of the CDR3 is TGTGCCACCAGCAGATCGTTACAGTCTTCCTACAATGAGCAGTTCTTC. Translation: CATSRSLQSSYNEQFF.

The chain uses TRBV7-9 and TRBJ1-5, with D perhaps matching TRBD1 (6 bases). Germline CDR1 reads SEHNR; CDR2 reads FQNEAQ (reference sequence). The CDR3 is 17 residues long. The V end lost 1 base, the J end lost 3 bases, and 16 bases lay between the germline ends. The CDR3 here is CASSLGTGATDNQPQHF. The DNA for the CDR3 is TGTGCCAGCAGCTTAGGTACGGGGGCAACGGACAATCAGCCCCAGCATTTT.

This clonotype was recorded a few times. V and J are TRBV30 and TRBJ1-5, with D possibly TRBD1 on 6 matching bases. Germline lookup yields CDR1 GTSNPN and CDR2 SVGIG (reference sequence). V lost 1 base and J lost 4, with 11 bases in between. The CDR3 covers 14 residues. CDR3 in amino acids: CAWSDRAPNQPQHF. The CDR3 DNA sequence: TGTGCCTGGAGTGACAGGGCACCTAATCAGCCCCAGCATTTT.

This clonotype was counted between two and nine times. The rearrangement links TRBV11-2 to TRBJ2-2; D might be TRBD1 (6 bases). Trimming left V 4 bases short and J 0 bases short, with 9 bases between. Germline V gives CDR1 SGHAT, CDR2 FQNNGV. The CDR3 length is 15 residues. This CDR3 reads CASSSGATNTGELFF. The CDR3 DNA follows: TGTGCCAGCAGCTCAGGGGCCACGAACACCGGGGAGCTGTTTTTT. Variable domain in full (rest from reference TRBV11-2 and TRBJ2-2): EAGVAQSPRYKIIEKRQSVAFWCNPISGHATLYWYQQILGQGPKLLIQFQNNGVVDDSQLPKDRFSAERLKGVDSTLKIQPAKLEDSAVYLCASSSGATNTGELFFGEGSRLTVL.

The rearrangement links TRBV15 to TRBJ1-1; D ambiguous. Germline CDR1 LNHNV, CDR2 YYDKDF (reference sequence). CDR3 length equals 13 residues. The ends were cut back, 9 bases at V and 10 bases at J, with 21 bases in the middle. The CDR3 DNA reads TGTGCCACACCGCAGGCCCTACTTGGACGAGCTTTCTTT. It translates to CATPQALLGRAFF. Using reference TRBV15 and TRBJ1-1 for the parts outside the CDR3, the full variable domain is DAMVIQNPRYQVTQFGKPVTLSCSQTLNHNVMYWYQQKSSQAPKLLFHYYDKDFNNEADTPDNFQSRRPNTSFCFLDIRSPGLGDTAMYLCATPQALLGRAFFGQGTRLTVV.

This clonotype has ten or more counts. This sequence joins TRBV2 and TRBJ1-5, with 8 bases that match TRBD1. Germline lookup yields CDR1 SNHLY and CDR2 FYNNEI. The ends lost 4 bases at V and 7 bases at J; junction bases unmatched: 3. The length of the CDR3 is 13 residues. The DNA for the CDR3 is TGTGCCAGCAGTGGACAGGGGTGGCAGCCCCAGCATTTT. It codes for CASSGQGWQPQHF. Using reference TRBV2 and TRBJ1-5 for the parts outside the CDR3, the full variable domain is EPEVTQTPSHQVTQMGQEVILRCVPISNHLYFYWYRQILGQKVEFLVSFYNNEISEKSEIFDDQFSVERPDGSNFTLKIRSTKLEDSAMYFCASSGQGWQPQHFGDGTRLSIL.

This clonotype was counted a few times. The genes are TRBV7-8 and TRBJ2-7, with D possibly being TRBD1 or TRBD2 (6 bases each). Germline loops: CDR1 SGHVS, CDR2 FQNEAQ. This CDR3 has 17 amino acids. V was trimmed by 1 base and J by 4 bases, leaving 20 bases between them. In DNA, the CDR3 is TGTGCCAGCAGCTTAGAGGGGGGTGGAACGTATGGGTACGAGCAGTACTTC. As protein: CASSLEGGGTYGYEQYF.

The gene calls are TRBV3-1 and TRBJ2-2, with D maybe TRBD1 (5 bases). The CDR3 spans 13 residues. Germline V CDR1 and CDR2: LGHDT, YNNKEL (reference sequence). Trimming removed 2 bases from V and 7 bases from J, with 8 bases in between. The CDR3 spells CASSQLQGGELFF. CDR3 bases: TGTGCCAGCAGCCAATTGCAGGGCGGGGAGCTGTTTTTT.

This rearrangement joins TRBV29-1 to TRBJ1-5; 9 positions match TRBD1. The length of the CDR3 is 13 residues. With V trimmed by 5 bases and J by 2 bases, 1 base remained unmatched. Looked up from germline, CDR1 is SQVTM and CDR2 is ANQGSEA. This CDR3 reads CSVRQGGNQPQHF. The CDR3 DNA follows: TGCAGCGTTCGACAGGGGGGCAATCAGCCCCAGCATTTT.

This clonotype came up a few times. This chain uses TRBV6-1 with TRBJ2-7, with TRBD1 matching 7 bases. Trimming cost V 6 bases and J 4 bases; bases outside gene matches: 6. The CDR3 runs to 13 residues. Germline CDR1 and CDR2: MNHNS and SASEGT. CDR3 nucleotides: TGTGCCAGCAGGGCCGGGACAGCATACGAGCAGTACTTC. It yields the protein CASRAGTAYEQYF.

This clonotype was picked up a small number of times. This sequence joins TRBV5-4 and TRBJ1-2; possibly TRBD1 for D (5 bases). The germline V gene encodes CDR1 SGHNT and CDR2 YYREEE (reference sequence). The CDR3 is 14 residues long. Trimming stripped 0 bases from V and 3 bases from J, with 9 bases between. CDR3 loop: CASSLVEGHYGYTF. Here the CDR3 DNA reads TGTGCCAGCAGCTTGGTCGAGGGACACTATGGCTACACCTTC.

Only a few counts were recorded for this clonotype. The chain recombines TRBV6-5 with TRBJ1-2; 12 nucleotides match TRBD1. Germline V gene sequence: CDR1 MNHEY, CDR2 SVGAGI. CDR3 size: 20 residues. The V gene end was trimmed by 0 bases and the J gene end by 3 bases; junction bases not matched to a gene: 14. The CDR3 DNA follows: TGTGCCAGCAGTTACTCAGGGACAGGGGGCGCGTTGGGGCTAGACTATGGCTACACCTTC. This codes for CASSYSGTGGALGLDYGYTF.

This clonotype was seen a handful of times. The chain carries TRBV30 and TRBJ2-2, with 10 nucleotides matching TRBD1. Germline V gene lookup returns CDR1 GTSNPN and CDR2 SVGIG (reference sequence). This CDR3 spans 16 amino acids. V dropped 5 bases and J dropped 2; count of bases not matched to a gene: 8. In nucleotides, the CDR3 is TGTGCCTGGGTGCGAAGGACAGGGGGTAACACCGGGGAGCTGTTTTTT. This encodes CAWVRRTGGNTGELFF. Complete variable domain (other parts from reference TRBV30 and TRBJ2-2): SQTIHQWPATLVQPVGSPLSLECTVEGTSNPNLYWYRQAAGRGLQLLFYSVGIGQISSEVPQNLSASRPQDRQFILSSKKLLLSDSGFYLCAWVRRTGGNTGELFFGEGSRLTVL.

This clonotype was seen more than once but under ten times. This sequence joins TRBV12-3 or TRBV12-4 and TRBJ1-1; D is unclear. V was trimmed by 10 bases and J by 0 bases, leaving 6 bases between them. The CDR3 spans 11 residues. CDR3 protein: CATRVNTEAFF. CDR3 in DNA: TGTGCCACCCGAGTGAACACTGAAGCTTTCTTT.

This clonotype was found many times. This rearrangement joins TRBV28 to TRBJ1-1; D possibly corresponds to TRBD1 (6 bases). The length of the CDR3 is 13 residues. CDR1 and CDR2 from the germline V gene are MDHEN and SYDVKM. Trimming cost V 8 bases and J 1 base, with 11 bases left between them. This CDR3 is CASLATGNTEAFF. The CDR3 DNA sequence: TGTGCCAGCCTCGCGACAGGGAACACTGAAGCTTTCTTT.

This clonotype was observed many times. The chain employs TRBV2 and TRBJ1-5, with D perhaps TRBD1 (6 bases). V was cut by 4 bases and J by 6 bases, with 13 bases left in between. The CDR3 contains 14 residues. Germline-derived CDR1 and CDR2 are SNHLY and FYNNEI. CDR3 sequence reads: CASSGSGARQPQHF. CDR3 DNA sequence: TGTGCCAGCAGTGGGTCGGGGGCTCGTCAGCCCCAGCATTTT.

This chain joins TRBV7-6 and TRBJ2-4; TRBD2 is a possible D gene (5 bases). The end of the DNA aligns better with TRBJ2-5, so the J call may be wrong. Germline V CDR1 and CDR2: SGHVS, FNYEAQ. The CDR3 sequence is 13 residues long. The CDR3 DNA sequence: TGTGCCAGCAGCGTCCTCCGGGGAGAGACCCAGTACTTC. Its translation: CASSVLRGETQYF.

This clonotype was detected a few times. The J gene is TRBJ1-2, the V gene TRBV20-1; D ambiguous. This CDR3 has 17 amino acids. From germline, CDR1 is DFQATT and CDR2 SNEGSKA (reference sequence). V was trimmed by 0 bases and J by 4 bases, leaving 21 bases between them. CDR3 bases: TGCAGTGCTAGAGATTGGGATCAGCCCTCTACTACCTATGGCTACACCTTC. Translation: CSARDWDQPSTTYGYTF.

The rearrangement uses TRBV11-2 and TRBJ1-3, with D unclear. Germline CDR1 is SGHAT and CDR2 is FQNNGV. The CDR3 length is 15 residues. V gave up 3 bases and J gave up 0 bases, with 9 bases separating them. The CDR3 DNA follows: TGTGCCAGCAGCTTTACTGAGAGCTCTGGAAACACCATATATTTT. Its protein is CASSFTESSGNTIYF.

The J gene is TRBJ1-4, the V gene TRBV11-2, with D unresolved. With 3 bases removed from V and 5 bases from J, the gap between germline ends came to 7 bases. The CDR3 has 13 amino acids. The V gene's germline CDR1 is SGHAT and CDR2 FQNNGV. The CDR3: CASSLWGNEKLFF. The CDR3 nucleotides read TGTGCCAGCAGCTTGTGGGGAAATGAAAAACTGTTTTTT.

This clonotype was counted between two and nine times. As DNA, the CDR3 is TGTGCCACCAGTGGGCAAAGGGTAGGGGAGCAGTTCTTC. This sequence encodes CATSGQRVGEQFF. J is TRBJ2-1 and V is TRBV24-1, with D uncertain. CDR1 is KGHDR, CDR2 SFDVKD, per germline. The CDR3 contains 13 residues. The V gene lost 5 bases and the J gene lost 10 bases, with 14 bases spanning the gap.